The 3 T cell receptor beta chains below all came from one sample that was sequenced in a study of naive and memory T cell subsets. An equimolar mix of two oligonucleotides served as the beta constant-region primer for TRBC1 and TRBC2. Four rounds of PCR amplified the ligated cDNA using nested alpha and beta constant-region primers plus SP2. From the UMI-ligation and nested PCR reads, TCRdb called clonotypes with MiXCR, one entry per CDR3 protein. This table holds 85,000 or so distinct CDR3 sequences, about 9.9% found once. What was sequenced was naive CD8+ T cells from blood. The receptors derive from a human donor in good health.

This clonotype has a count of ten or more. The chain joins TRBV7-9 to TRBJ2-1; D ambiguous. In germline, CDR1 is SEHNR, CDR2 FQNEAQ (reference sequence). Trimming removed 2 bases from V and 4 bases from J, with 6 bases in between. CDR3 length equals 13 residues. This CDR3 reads CASSLTAYNEQFF. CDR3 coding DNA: TGTGCCAGCAGCTTAACAGCTTACAATGAGCAGTTCTTC.

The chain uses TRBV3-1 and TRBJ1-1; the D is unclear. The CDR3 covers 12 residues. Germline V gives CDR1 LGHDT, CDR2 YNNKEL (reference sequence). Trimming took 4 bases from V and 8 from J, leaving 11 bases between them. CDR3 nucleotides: TGTGCCAGCAGCCCCGTCGGTTTAGAAGCTTTCTTT. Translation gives CASSPVGLEAFF.

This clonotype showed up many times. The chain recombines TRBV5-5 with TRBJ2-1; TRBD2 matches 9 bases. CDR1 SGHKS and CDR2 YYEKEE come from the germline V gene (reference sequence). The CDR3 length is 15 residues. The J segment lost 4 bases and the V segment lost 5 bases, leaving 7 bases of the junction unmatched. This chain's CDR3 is CASRGGREGYNEQFF. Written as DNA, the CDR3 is TGTGCCAGCAGAGGTGGGCGGGAGGGGTACAATGAGCAGTTCTTC.